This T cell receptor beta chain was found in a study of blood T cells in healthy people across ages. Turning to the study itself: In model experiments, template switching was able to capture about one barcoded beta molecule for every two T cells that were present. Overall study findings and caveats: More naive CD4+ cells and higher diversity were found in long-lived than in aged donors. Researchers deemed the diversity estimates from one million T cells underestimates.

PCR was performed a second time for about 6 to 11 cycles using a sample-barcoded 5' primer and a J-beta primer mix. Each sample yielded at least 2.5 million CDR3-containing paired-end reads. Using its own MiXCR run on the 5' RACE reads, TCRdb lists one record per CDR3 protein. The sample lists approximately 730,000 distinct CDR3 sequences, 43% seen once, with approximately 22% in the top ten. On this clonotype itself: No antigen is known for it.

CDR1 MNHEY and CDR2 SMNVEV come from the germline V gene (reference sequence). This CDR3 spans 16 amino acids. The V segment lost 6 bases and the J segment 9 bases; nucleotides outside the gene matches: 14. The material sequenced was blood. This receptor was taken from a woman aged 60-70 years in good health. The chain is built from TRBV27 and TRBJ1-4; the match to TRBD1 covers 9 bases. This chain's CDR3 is CASSLWTGEASQKLFF. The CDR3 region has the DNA TGTGCCAGCAGCCTTTGGACAGGGGAAGCAAGCCAAAAACTGTTTTTT.